Listed below are T cell receptor beta chains from one sample, sequenced in a study of T-cell memory formation after mild COVID-19. TCRdb recomputed calls from the 5' RACE reads with MiXCR, one row per CDR3 protein. The table shows more than 300,000 distinct CDR3 sequences, with approximately 15% occurring only once. Sequenced material: PBMCs or a T cell subset sorted from them (not recorded which). The receptors were gathered from a young man who had mild COVID-19 (a few samples of this study predate the infection). Cell type and time point are not known. Each CDR3 is given with its conserved first and last residue. The D gene is left open where the match is weak. Expanded clones are given a class, and other clones once, few, many or no size at all.

d_call	v_call	clone_size	j_call	cdr3_aa	cdr3_nt
.	TRBV7-6	many	TRBJ2-1	CASSRDRYNEQFF	TGTGCCAGCAGCCGTGACAGGTACAATGAGCAGTTCTTC
.	TRBV27	few	TRBJ2-1	CASFSATYNEQFF	TGTGCCAGCTTCTCAGCCACCTACAATGAGCAGTTCTTC
.	TRBV29-1	few	TRBJ2-1	CSVEGRQGGEQFF	TGCAGCGTTGAAGGGCGCCAGGGGGGTGAGCAGTTCTTC
.	TRBV5-1	.	TRBJ2-1	CASQASFEQFF	TGCGCCAGCCAGGCTAGCTTTGAGCAGTTCTTC
.	TRBV20-1	many	TRBJ2-2	CSAIRDTDTGELFF	TGCAGTGCTATCCGGGACACCGACACCGGGGAGCTGTTTTTT
.	TRBV6-1	.	TRBJ2-5	CASVGGPAQETQYF	TGTGCCAGCGTGGGGGGGCCCGCTCAAGAGACCCAGTACTTC
TRBD2	TRBV7-3	.	TRBJ2-1	CASSRSAGGSYNEQFF	TGTGCCAGCAGCCGTTCAGCGGGGGGCTCCTACAATGAGCAGTTCTTC
TRBD2	TRBV12-3/TRBV12-4	many	TRBJ2-3	CASSFSPLAGRTDTQYF	TGTGCCAGCAGTTTTTCTCCTTTAGCGGGACGCACAGATACGCAGTATTTT
.	TRBV12-3/TRBV12-4	few	TRBJ2-3	CASSPYRGSTDTQYF	TGTGCCAGCTCCCCTTACCGGGGATCCACAGATACGCAGTATTTT
.	TRBV6-5	.	TRBJ2-7	CASSYSRRDYEQYF	TGTGCCAGCAGTTACTCGAGGAGGGATTACGAGCAGTACTTC
TRBD1	TRBV5-1	.	TRBJ1-3	CASSFEGANGNTIYF	TGCGCCAGCAGCTTCGAGGGGGCGAATGGAAACACCATATATTTT
.	TRBV12-3/TRBV12-4	few	TRBJ2-7	CASSLHYEQYF	TGTGCCAGCAGTTTACACTACGAGCAGTACTTC
.	TRBV4-3	.	TRBJ1-2	CASSQGESGYTF	TGCGCCAGCAGCCAAGGGGAAAGTGGCTACACCTTC
.	TRBV7-9	few	TRBJ1-1	CASRRDFTEAFF	TGTGCCAGCAGGAGGGACTTCACTGAAGCTTTCTTT
.	TRBV5-1	few	TRBJ2-5	CASSLGLLHETQYF	TGCGCCAGCAGCTTGGGTCTTCTGCACGAGACCCAGTACTTC
TRBD2	TRBV20-1	.	TRBJ2-5	CSARPPLSGGASETQCF	TGCAGTGCTAGACCACCTCTTAGCGGGGGGGCTTCGGAGACCCAGTGCTTC
.	TRBV24-1	many	TRBJ2-5	CATSDLRETQYF	TGTGCCACCAGTGATTTGCGGGAGACCCAGTACTTC
.	TRBV6-2/TRBV6-3	.	TRBJ1-5	CASSYSLESNQPQHF	TGTGCCAGCAGTTACTCCTTAGAAAGCAATCAGCCCCAGCATTTT
.	TRBV6-1	few	TRBJ1-1	CASSDFDTEAFF	TGTGCCAGCAGTGATTTCGACACTGAAGCTTTCTTT
.	TRBV6-6	.	TRBJ1-6	CASSYYRDSPLHF	TGTGCCAGCAGTTACTATAGGGACTCACCCCTCCACTTT
TRBD2	TRBV5-1	few	TRBJ2-1	CASSSQPPGLERNEQFF	TGCGCCAGCAGCTCCCAACCCCCGGGACTAGAGCGCAATGAGCAGTTCTTC
TRBD1	TRBV4-1	few	TRBJ2-5	CASSLRTGGWETQYF	TGCGCCAGCAGCCTAAGGACAGGGGGCTGGGAGACCCAGTACTTC
.	TRBV7-6	.	TRBJ2-5	CASSLGRSWAQETQYF	TGTGCCAGCAGCTTAGGGCGTTCCTGGGCACAAGAGACCCAGTACTTC
.	TRBV6-2/TRBV6-3	.	TRBJ2-5	CASSSRVETQYF	TGTGCCAGCAGCTCGCGGGTAGAGACCCAGTACTTC
.	TRBV3-1	few	TRBJ2-3	CASSQDPAGSTDTQYF	TGTGCCAGCAGCCAAGATCCGGCGGGGAGCACAGATACGCAGTATTTT
TRBD2	TRBV4-1	few	TRBJ2-3	CASSQALRLAETSTDTQYF	TGCGCCAGCAGCCAAGCCCTAAGACTAGCGGAAACTAGCACAGATACGCAGTATTTT
.	TRBV28	few	TRBJ2-6	CASRTFLLSGANVLTF	TGTGCCAGCAGGACCTTTCTGCTCTCTGGGGCCAACGTCCTGACTTTC
.	TRBV28	.	TRBJ1-1	CASSLVYTEAFF	TGTGCCAGCAGTTTAGTGTACACTGAAGCTTTCTTT